The 18 T cell receptor beta chains listed next were all sequenced from one sample in a study of T cell responses to AZD1222 COVID-19 vaccine. Profiled with immunoSEQ multiplex PCR; TCRdb holds only in-frame clones, not every one. The data contain 30,000 to 40,000 clones, 88% of them seen just once; the ten biggest clones take up about 15%. The source was peripheral blood, collected 28 days after the second AZD1222 dose. These receptor sequences come from an adult who received the AZD1222 COVID-19 vaccine.

The chain couples TRBV7-2 to TRBJ2-7, with D hard to call. V was cut by 3 bases and J by 0 bases, with 9 bases left in between. The CDR3 extends over 14 amino acids. CDR1 and CDR2 from the germline V gene are SGHTA and FQGNSA. CDR3 sequence (DNA): TGTGCCAGCAGCTTCTTGGGGTCCTCCTACGAGCAGTACTTC. It is translated as CASSFLGSSYEQYF.

This clone showed up just once. The chain uses TRBV9 and TRBJ2-5; 7 bases fit TRBD2. The V gene's germline CDR1 is SGDLS and CDR2 YYNGEE. This CDR3 has 15 amino acids. V trimming: 0 bases; J trimming: 5 bases; junction bases outside the gene matches: 7. Here the CDR3 reads CASSVAHQRGETQYF. In DNA, the CDR3 is TGTGCCAGCAGCGTAGCTCACCAGCGGGGCGAGACCCAGTACTTC.

This clone was recorded only once. The chain's CDR3 is CASSLVQPGNTIYF. CDR3 bases: TGTGCCAGCAGCTTGGTACAGCCTGGAAACACCATATATTTT. The V call is TRBV5-8, the J call TRBJ1-3; D is unresolved. The germline gives CDR1 SGHTS, CDR2 YDEGEE. This CDR3 region has 14 residues. Trimming left V 0 bases short and J 2 bases short, with 6 bases between.

The chain uses TRBV28 and TRBJ1-3; 9 positions agree with TRBD1. Germline V CDR1 and CDR2: MDHEN, SYDVKM. V lost 5 bases to trimming and J lost 7 bases; unmatched junction nucleotides: 6. The length of the CDR3 is 14 residues. The CDR3 spells CASSGTGSRNTIYF. DNA of the CDR3: TGTGCCAGCAGTGGGACAGGGAGTCGGAACACCATATATTTT. Using reference TRBV28 and TRBJ1-3 for the parts outside the CDR3, the full variable domain is DVKVTQSSRYLVKRTGEKVFLECVQDMDHENMFWYRQDPGLGLRLIYFSYDVKMKEKGDIPEGYSVSREKKERFSLILESASTNQTSMYLCASSGTGSRNTIYFGEGSWLTVV.

This chain connects TRBV29-1 to TRBJ1-2; tentatively, D is TRBD1 (5 bases). The CDR3 extends over 12 amino acids. V lost 7 bases and J lost 2, with 11 bases in between. Per the germline V gene, CDR1 is SQVTM and CDR2 is ANQGSEA. CDR3 loop: CSATPGNYGYTF. In DNA, the CDR3 is TGCAGCGCAACCCCAGGGAACTATGGCTACACCTTC. The full variable domain, completed using reference TRBV29-1 and TRBJ1-2, is SAVISQKPSRDICQRGTSLTIQCQVDSQVTMMFWYRQQPGQSLTLIATANQGSEATYESGFVIDKFPISRPNLTFSTLTVSNMSPEDSSIYLCSATPGNYGYTFGSGTRLTVV.

This rearrangement joins TRBV6-1 to TRBJ1-5; D is undetermined. The germline V and J ends were trimmed by 0 bases and 7 bases, with 7 bases remaining between them. CDR1 is MNHNS, CDR2 SASEGT, per germline. The CDR3 totals 13 residues. The CDR3 loop reads CASSEAVGQPQHF. The CDR3 nucleotides are TGTGCCAGCAGTGAAGCCGTGGGCCAGCCCCAGCATTTT.

This clone was seen a few times. CDR3 coding DNA: TGTGCCAGCAGGCACAGGGCACTCAGGGGGGTCAATGAGCAGTTCTTC. Translation gives CASRHRALRGVNEQFF. This chain joins TRBV5-4 and TRBJ2-1, with D tentatively TRBD1 (7 bases). Germline V gives CDR1 SGHNT, CDR2 YYREEE (reference sequence). This CDR3 has 16 amino acids. V lost 5 bases and J 6 bases, leaving 21 bases between the germline ends.

The chain employs TRBV6-1 and TRBJ1-1; D might be TRBD1 (6 bases). The ends were cut back, 2 bases at V and 4 bases at J, with 14 bases in the middle. This CDR3 region has 15 residues. CDR1 MNHNS and CDR2 SASEGT come from the germline V gene. Written as DNA, the CDR3 is TGTGCCAGCAGTGAACTATGGGGAGGGGGCACTGAAGCTTTCTTT. This gives the protein CASSELWGGGTEAFF.

The chain links TRBV2 to TRBJ1-5; D gene uncertain. The germline V gene has CDR1 SNHLY and CDR2 FYNNEI. The CDR3 consists of 15 residues. With 6 bases removed from V and 2 bases from J, the gap between germline ends came to 14 bases. The DNA of the CDR3 is TGTGCCAGCAGGAAAGACTCAATAGGCAATCAGCCCCAGCATTTT. This sequence encodes CASRKDSIGNQPQHF.

This chain uses TRBV7-3 with TRBJ1-2; unclear D gene. CDR3 length equals 15 residues. Trimming cost V 1 base and J 5 bases, with 14 bases left between them. The germline gives CDR1 SGHTA, CDR2 FQGTGA. The CDR3: CASSLIPGPEYGYTF. In DNA, the CDR3 is TGTGCCAGCAGCTTAATTCCGGGCCCGGAGTATGGCTACACCTTC.

This chain connects TRBV28 to TRBJ2-5, with a weak D call TRBD1 (6 bases). CDR3 length: 14 amino acids. Germline CDR1 is MDHEN and CDR2 is SYDVKM. V lost 5 bases to trimming and J lost 1 base, with 11 bases between them. Here the CDR3 reads CASSQRTVQETQYF. The DNA of the CDR3 is TGTGCCAGCAGTCAAAGGACAGTCCAAGAGACCCAGTACTTC.

The J gene is TRBJ2-1, the V gene TRBV6-2 or TRBV6-3; 10 nucleotides line up with TRBD2. V was pared by 6 bases and J by 8 bases, with 10 bases of the junction left unmatched. Germline CDR1 reads MNHEY; CDR2 reads SVGEGT. The CDR3 spans 15 residues. CDR3 residues: CASSQPGLARHEQFF. Here the CDR3 DNA reads TGTGCCAGCAGCCAACCGGGACTAGCGAGACATGAGCAGTTCTTC.

This chain joins TRBV9 and TRBJ2-3; no firm D call. V gave up 4 bases and J gave up 4 bases, with 10 bases separating them. The CDR3 is 13 amino acids. Germline V gene sequence: CDR1 SGDLS, CDR2 YYNGEE. The CDR3 bases are TGTGCCAGCAGCACCAGTCCCCCAGATACGCAGTATTTT. It encodes CASSTSPPDTQYF. The full variable domain, with the rest looked up from reference TRBV9 and TRBJ2-3, is DSGVTQTPKHLITATGQRVTLRCSPRSGDLSVYWYQQSLDQGLQFLIQYYNGEERAKGNILERFSAQQFPDLHSELNLSSLELGDSALYFCASSTSPPDTQYFGPGTRLTVL.

The V gene is TRBV7-2, the J gene TRBJ1-1, with 7 nucleotides matching TRBD1. The V segment lost 5 bases and the J segment 2 bases; nucleotides outside the gene matches: 5. Germline V gene lookup returns CDR1 SGHTA and CDR2 FQGNSA. The length of the CDR3 is 14 residues. The CDR3 region has the DNA TGTGCCAGCAGCGACAGGGTGGTCAACACTGAAGCTTTCTTT. Protein sequence: CASSDRVVNTEAFF.

The chain has TRBV14 and TRBJ2-3; TRBD2 might be the D (6 bases). CDR1 and CDR2 from the germline V gene are SGHDN and FVKESK. Trimming stripped 1 base from V and 5 bases from J, with 13 bases between. This CDR3 is 15 amino acids long. Here the CDR3 reads CASSQGTIGGDTQYF. In DNA form, the CDR3 reads TGTGCCAGCAGCCAAGGGACCATCGGGGGAGATACGCAGTATTTT.

This chain links TRBV4-2 with TRBJ1-2, with D perhaps TRBD1 (5 bases). From germline, CDR1 is LGHNA and CDR2 YNFKEQ. The CDR3 has 14 amino acids. V dropped 0 bases and J dropped 0 bases, with 5 bases sitting between them. CDR3 DNA sequence: TGTGCCAGCAGCCAAGAGACAGCTAACTATGGCTACACCTTC. Protein sequence: CASSQETANYGYTF.

V and J are TRBV2 and TRBJ1-6; D perhaps matches TRBD1 (5 bases). Germline V gene sequence: CDR1 SNHLY, CDR2 FYNNEI. Trimming cost V 7 bases and J 7 bases, with 14 bases left between them. The CDR3 has 14 amino acids. The CDR3 nucleotides are TGTGCCAGCAACTCCGGGACGGGGAATTCACCCCTCCACTTT. This encodes CASNSGTGNSPLHF.

V is TRBV2 and J is TRBJ1-5; no definite D call. Germline CDR1 is SNHLY and CDR2 is FYNNEI. CDR3 length: 14 residues. V was cut by 3 bases and J by 4 bases, with 10 bases left in between. The CDR3 spells CASSETDPNQPQHF. The CDR3 DNA is TGTGCCAGCAGTGAGACGGACCCAAATCAGCCCCAGCATTTT.